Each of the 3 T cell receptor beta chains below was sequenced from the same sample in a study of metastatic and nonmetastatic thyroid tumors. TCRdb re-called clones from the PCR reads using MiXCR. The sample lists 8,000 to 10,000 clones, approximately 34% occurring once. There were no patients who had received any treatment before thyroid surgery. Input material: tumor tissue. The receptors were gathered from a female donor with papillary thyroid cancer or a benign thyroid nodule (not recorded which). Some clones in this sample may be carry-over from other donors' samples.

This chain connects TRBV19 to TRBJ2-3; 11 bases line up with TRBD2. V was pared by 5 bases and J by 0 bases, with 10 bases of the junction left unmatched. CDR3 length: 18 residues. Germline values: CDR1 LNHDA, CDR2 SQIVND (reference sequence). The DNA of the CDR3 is TGTGCCAGTAGTGGCGGGACTAGCGGTTCCCCTAGCACAGATACGCAGTATTTT. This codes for CASSGGTSGSPSTDTQYF.

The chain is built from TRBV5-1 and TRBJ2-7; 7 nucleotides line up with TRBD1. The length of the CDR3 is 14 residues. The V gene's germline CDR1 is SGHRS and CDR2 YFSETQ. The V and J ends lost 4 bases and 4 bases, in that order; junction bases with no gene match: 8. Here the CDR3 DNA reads TGCGCCAGCAGCAAGCACGGACAGGATTACGAGCAGTACTTC. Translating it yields CASSKHGQDYEQYF.

The CDR3 reads CASSPAGSSYNSPLHF. The CDR3 DNA reads as TGTGCCAGCAGCCCCGCCGGGAGCTCCTATAATTCACCCCTCCACTTT. V usage is TRBV28 and J usage is TRBJ1-6, with D unclear. The CDR3 consists of 16 residues. The germline CDR1 and CDR2 sequences are MDHEN and SYDVKM. V was cut by 6 bases and J by 0 bases, with 12 bases left in between.